Listed here are 23 T cell receptor beta chains from one sample, sequenced in a study of blood T cell repertoires in COVID-19. The method was immunoSEQ multiplex PCR; TCRdb's version includes in-frame clones alone and lacks a portion of them. Of around 130,000 clones in the sample, over 75% were seen once. Sequencing was done on a sample of peripheral blood. The receptors stem from a man in his fifties or sixties with acute or convalescent COVID-19.

This sequence joins TRBV24-1 and TRBJ2-5; TRBD1 matches 11 bases. CDR3 length: 15 amino acids. The ends lost 3 bases at V and 5 bases at J; junction bases unmatched: 4. CDR1 and CDR2 (germline): KGHDR, SFDVKD. CDR3 loop: CATSDPGTGGETQYF. In nucleotides, the CDR3 is TGTGCCACCAGTGATCCCGGGACAGGGGGGGAGACCCAGTACTTC.

The rearrangement joins TRBV4-3 to TRBJ1-2, with D possibly being TRBD1 (6 bases). V was pared by 0 bases and J by 7 bases, with 15 bases between. CDR1 is LGHNA, CDR2 YSLEER, per germline. The CDR3 is 15 residues long. CDR3 sequence reads: CASSQDRAGAGGYTF. The CDR3 DNA follows: TGCGCCAGCAGCCAAGATAGGGCAGGGGCGGGTGGCTACACCTTC.

This sequence joins TRBV4-2 and TRBJ1-5; possible D gene TRBD1, 5 bases. The CDR3 sequence is 17 residues long. CDR1 is LGHNA and CDR2 is YNFKEQ in the germline V gene. V was pared by 2 bases and J by 4 bases, with 18 bases between. Written as DNA, the CDR3 is TGTGCCAGCAGCCAAAACCGGATAGGGGCAGGGAATCAGCCCCAGCATTTT. As protein: CASSQNRIGAGNQPQHF.

The V call is TRBV7-9, the J call TRBJ2-1; perhaps TRBD2 as D (5 bases). Germline V CDR1 and CDR2: SEHNR, FQNEAQ (reference sequence). The germline V and J ends were trimmed by 1 base and 2 bases, with 12 bases remaining between them. The CDR3 extends over 16 amino acids. CDR3 sequence reads: CASSLGGGLPYNEQFF. CDR3 sequence (DNA): TGTGCCAGCAGCTTAGGTGGCGGGTTGCCCTACAATGAGCAGTTCTTC. The complete variable domain, with remaining parts taken from reference TRBV7-9 and TRBJ2-1, reads DTGVSQNPRHKITKRGQNVTFRCDPISEHNRLYWYRQTLGQGPEFLTYFQNEAQLEKSRLLSDRFSAERPKGSFSTLEIQRTEQGDSAMYLCASSLGGGLPYNEQFFGPGTRLTVL.

The V gene is TRBV15, the J gene TRBJ2-7; weak D call: TRBD1 (6 bases). The germline V gene encodes CDR1 LNHNV and CDR2 YYDKDF (reference sequence). The CDR3 is made up of 13 amino acids. V was shortened by 3 bases and J by 2 bases, with 8 bases between the two germline ends. The CDR3 nucleotides read TGTGCCACCAGCAGCTGGGACACCTACGAGCAGTACTTC. Translating gives CATSSWDTYEQYF.

The CDR3 DNA follows: TGTGCCAGCAGCTTAACAGGCGACACCCTCCACTTT. It encodes CASSLTGDTLHF. The chain recombines TRBV7-9 with TRBJ1-6, with D tentatively TRBD1 (5 bases). V dropped 2 bases and J dropped 14 bases, with 10 bases sitting between them. The germline V gene encodes CDR1 SEHNR and CDR2 FQNEAQ (reference sequence). The CDR3 loop spans 12 amino acids.

The rearrangement uses TRBV5-5 and TRBJ1-5, with 11 bases matching TRBD1. The CDR3 extends over 15 amino acids. Germline lookup yields CDR1 SGHKS and CDR2 YYEKEE (reference sequence). With V trimmed by 4 bases and J by 6 bases, 6 bases remained unmatched. CDR3 DNA sequence: TGTGCCAGCAGCGGGGGACAGGGGGTGCGTCAGCCCCAGCATTTT. Its translation is CASSGGQGVRQPQHF. Using reference TRBV5-5 and TRBJ1-5 for the parts outside the CDR3, the full variable domain is DAGVTQSPTHLIKTRGQQVTLRCSPISGHKSVSWYQQVLGQGPQFIFQYYEKEERGRGNFPDRFSARQFPNYSSELNVNALLLGDSALYLCASSGGQGVRQPQHFGDGTRLSIL.

The J gene is TRBJ1-4, the V gene TRBV5-4; maybe TRBD1 (5 bases). Trimming cost V 3 bases and J 5 bases, with 11 bases left between them. The length of the CDR3 is 14 residues. Germline values: CDR1 SGHNT, CDR2 YYREEE (reference sequence). CDR3 coding DNA: TGTGCCAGCAGCTCGACGGGGGGGAATGAAAAACTGTTTTTT. Protein: CASSSTGGNEKLFF.

V gene TRBV5-1 combines with J gene TRBJ1-2; no firm D call. The length of the CDR3 is 14 residues. Deletions cut 4 bases from V and 6 bases from J, with 16 bases between. CDR1 is SGHRS, CDR2 YFSETQ, per germline. The CDR3 nucleotides read TGCGCCAGCAGCGCCGGAAGGGAGTCCCATGGCTACACCTTC. Encoded protein: CASSAGRESHGYTF. Combining the CDR3 with reference TRBV5-1 and TRBJ1-2 gives the whole variable domain KAGVTQTPRYLIKTRGQQVTLSCSPISGHRSVSWYQQTPGQGLQFLFEYFSETQRNKGNFPGRFSGRQFSNSRSEMNVSTLELGDSALYLCASSAGRESHGYTFGSGTRLTVV.

The chain is built from TRBV7-9 and TRBJ1-3; possible D gene TRBD1, 5 bases. Germline lookup yields CDR1 SEHNR and CDR2 FQNEAQ (reference sequence). Deletions cut 4 bases from V and 7 bases from J, with 14 bases between. The CDR3 extends over 14 amino acids. In DNA form, the CDR3 reads TGTGCCAGCAGCTCCACGGGCCGGGGGAACACCATATATTTT. Translating it yields CASSSTGRGNTIYF.

This chain joins TRBV9 and TRBJ2-7; 8 bases line up with TRBD2. This CDR3 is 16 amino acids long. Germline V CDR1 and CDR2: SGDLS, YYNGEE. The V segment lost 2 bases and the J segment 5 bases; nucleotides outside the gene matches: 12. Here the CDR3 reads CASSVLSTGGRDEQYF. DNA for the CDR3: TGTGCCAGCAGCGTCCTCTCGACGGGAGGGAGGGACGAGCAGTACTTC.

CDR3 amino acids: CASSLGAASYEQYF. CDR3 DNA sequence: TGTGCCAGCAGCTTAGGGGCAGCCTCCTACGAGCAGTACTTC. J is TRBJ2-7 and V is TRBV11-2; D gene ambiguous. The CDR3 is made up of 14 amino acids. Germline assignment: CDR1 SGHAT and CDR2 FQNNGV. Trimming stripped 1 base from V and 0 bases from J, with 7 bases between.

The gene calls are TRBV7-3 and TRBJ2-3, with D perhaps TRBD2 (5 bases). V was shortened by 8 bases and J by 4 bases, with 19 bases between the two germline ends. CDR3 length: 15 amino acids. In germline, CDR1 is SGHTA, CDR2 FQGTGA. The CDR3, as DNA: TGTGCCAGCTCACGAGAGGGAGAGTTATCAGATACGCAGTATTTT. Translating gives CASSREGELSDTQYF. The complete variable domain, with remaining parts taken from reference TRBV7-3 and TRBJ2-3, reads GAGVSQTPSNKVTEKGKYVELRCDPISGHTALYWYRQSLGQGPEFLIYFQGTGAADDSGLPNDRFFAVRPEGSVSTLKIQRTERGDSAVYLCASSREGELSDTQYFGPGTRLTVL.

The chain recombines TRBV11-2 with TRBJ1-1; tentatively, D is TRBD1 (6 bases). CDR1 SGHAT and CDR2 FQNNGV come from the germline V gene. V was pared by 3 bases and J by 5 bases, with 13 bases between. CDR3 length: 14 amino acids. Written as DNA, the CDR3 is TGTGCCAGCAGCTTCCTGGGAAGGGGGACTGAAGCTTTCTTT. It translates to CASSFLGRGTEAFF.

V and J are TRBV5-8 and TRBJ2-5; D is ambiguous. The CDR3 sequence is 13 residues long. Trimming left V 1 base short and J 0 bases short, with 4 bases between. In germline, CDR1 is SGHTS, CDR2 YDEGEE. CDR3 amino acids: CASSLPYQETQYF. The CDR3 DNA follows: TGTGCCAGCAGCTTGCCATACCAAGAGACCCAGTACTTC.

The chain employs TRBV6-4 and TRBJ1-3; TRBD1 aligns across 7 bases. The J segment lost 4 bases and the V segment lost 8 bases, leaving 5 bases of the junction unmatched. The CDR3 extends over 13 amino acids. CDR1 is MRHNA and CDR2 is SNTAGT in the germline V gene. The chain's CDR3 is CASLGQVGNTIYF. The CDR3 region has the DNA TGTGCCAGCCTAGGACAGGTCGGAAACACCATATATTTT.

The chain recombines TRBV13 with TRBJ2-7; 9 bases map to TRBD1. Germline lookup yields CDR1 PRHDT and CDR2 FYEKMQ (reference sequence). J was trimmed by 3 bases and V by 4 bases; bases with no gene match: 7. This CDR3 has 15 amino acids. Written as DNA, the CDR3 is TGTGCCAGCAGCTCCAGCGGGACAGGGTTCTACGAGCAGTACTTC. It codes for CASSSSGTGFYEQYF.

A remark on this clone: Compared with germline, one end of the junction differs, possibly owing to a read error. The chain joins TRBV5-1 to TRBJ1-4, with a possible D match to TRBD1 (5 bases). The CDR3 sequence is 10 residues long. Germline V gene data show CDR1 as SGHRS and CDR2 as YFSETQ. CDR3 DNA sequence: TGCGCCAGCAGCCCCGGACACCAAACTTTT. This codes for CASSPGHQTF. Variable domain in full (rest from reference TRBV5-1 and TRBJ1-4): KAGVTQTPRYLIKTRGQQVTLSCSPISGHRSVSWYQQTPGQGLQFLFEYFSETQRNKGNFPGRFSGRQFSNSRSEMNVSTLELGDSALYLCASSPGHQTFGSGTQLSVL.

V and J are TRBV2 and TRBJ1-2; D call uncertain. The CDR3 runs to 14 residues. Trimming cost V 3 bases and J 2 bases, with 10 bases left between them. Germline V gene sequence: CDR1 SNHLY, CDR2 FYNNEI. In DNA form, the CDR3 reads TGTGCCAGCAGTGAGGATGGCGGAAACTATGGCTACACCTTC. It translates to CASSEDGGNYGYTF.

This clone was detected once. This sequence joins TRBV15 and TRBJ1-4; possibly TRBD1 for D (5 bases). CDR3 length equals 14 residues. Germline V CDR1 and CDR2: LNHNV, YYDKDF (reference sequence). V dropped 2 bases and J dropped 8 bases, with 12 bases sitting between them. The CDR3 sequence: CATSRSWEGEKLFF. In DNA form, the CDR3 reads TGTGCCACCAGCAGAAGTTGGGAGGGGGAAAAACTGTTTTTT. The entire variable domain, with the rest obtained from reference TRBV15 and TRBJ1-4, is as follows: DAMVIQNPRYQVTQFGKPVTLSCSQTLNHNVMYWYQQKSSQAPKLLFHYYDKDFNNEADTPDNFQSRRPNTSFCFLDIRSPGLGDTAMYLCATSRSWEGEKLFFGSGTQLSVL.

The chain recombines TRBV5-4 with TRBJ1-2; 7 bases align to TRBD1. Germline lookup yields CDR1 SGHNT and CDR2 YYREEE (reference sequence). The V and J ends lost 7 bases and 5 bases, in that order; junction bases with no gene match: 2. The length of the CDR3 is 11 residues. The CDR3, as DNA: TGTGCCAGCGGGGACAGATATGGCTACACCTTC. This encodes CASGDRYGYTF.

In regard to this clone: Other nucleotide sequences in the sample specify the same CDR3. This rearrangement joins TRBV5-5 to TRBJ2-7, with 9 bases matching TRBD2. Germline V CDR1 and CDR2: SGHKS, YYEKEE (reference sequence). The CDR3 extends over 14 amino acids. Trimming took 2 bases from V and 2 from J; bases not matched to a gene: 2. CDR3: CASSLAGGTYEQYF. The CDR3 DNA reads TGTGCCAGCAGCTTAGCGGGAGGTACCTACGAGCAGTACTTC.

This clone was picked up a small number of times. Other DNA sequences from this sample encode an identical CDR3 as well. This chain connects TRBV2 to TRBJ2-6, with a possible D match to TRBD1 (6 bases). The CDR3 contains 14 residues. Germline assignment: CDR1 SNHLY and CDR2 FYNNEI. Trimming left V 5 bases short and J 1 base short, with 6 bases between. This CDR3 reads CASSTGSGANVLTF. The CDR3 nucleotides read TGTGCCAGCAGTACAGGGTCTGGGGCCAACGTCCTGACTTTC.